The sequence of this T cell receptor (beta chain) was determined in a study of T cell responses to AZD1222 COVID-19 vaccine. The study, taken as a whole, reports: Donors skewed white British and female; clonal diversity was possibly underestimated. Epitopes outside B.1.351 and B.1.1.7 mutated regions reportedly drew nearly half of spike TCRs. Regions 160-218 and 743-854 dominated among vaccine-associated CD4 TCRs spanning spike.

This CDR3 spans 14 amino acids. Germline CDR1 is MDHEN and CDR2 is SYDVKM. The V end lost 6 bases, the J end lost 5 bases, and 13 bases lay between the germline ends. Produced via immunoSEQ multiplex PCR; TCRdb's table is partial and in-frame only. The table has about 200,000 clones, roughly 92% seen once. The count of this clone is one. What it binds is not known. The specimen was peripheral blood, collected 28 days after the second dose of the MenACWY control vaccine. The sequence derives from an adult who received the MenACWY meningococcal vaccine as a control. J is TRBJ2-2 and V is TRBV28; D is unresolved. Here the CDR3 DNA reads TGTGCCAGCAGGCCCCCCCAAATGACCGGGGAGCTGTTTTTT. Its translation: CASRPPQMTGELFF.